One sample yielded the 12 T cell receptor beta chains listed below, sequenced in a study of OX40 agonist ivuxolimab in advanced cancers. The library was produced with the immunoSEQ multiplex PCR assay. Sourced from immuneACCESS, this table was stored by TCRdb with only in-frame sequences that have V and J called. A share of the clones is absent; for the studies checked, an unresolved V gene accounts for under half, and the remainder has no known explanation. The sample profile shows 65,000 to 90,000 clones; about 88% of them were found once. 0.7% to 1% of the sample rests with the top ten. The sample was CD4+ or CD8+ T cells sorted from blood, taken in a trial of the OX40 agonist ivuxolimab. The receptors come from an adult with an advanced solid tumor such as melanoma, head and neck, liver or kidney cancer.

The chain combines TRBV28 with TRBJ1-2; possible D gene TRBD1, 5 bases. Germline CDR1 and CDR2: MDHEN and SYDVKM. Deletions cut 8 bases from V and 4 bases from J, with 11 bases between. This CDR3 is 12 amino acids long. The CDR3 here is CASRGTFYGYTF. The CDR3 DNA follows: TGTGCCAGCCGAGGGACGTTCTATGGCTACACCTTC.

This rearrangement joins TRBV11-1 to TRBJ1-2, with 8 bases identical to TRBD1. Germline V gene sequence: CDR1 SGHAT, CDR2 FQDESV (reference sequence). V gave up 8 bases and J gave up 8 bases; unmatched junction bases: 7. The CDR3 spans 12 residues. DNA of the CDR3: TGTGCCAGCGGCGACAGGGGCTGGGGCTACACCTTC. Encoded protein: CASGDRGWGYTF.

The chain uses TRBV5-1 and TRBJ1-4; D is uncertain. V was cut by 0 bases and J by 0 bases, with 6 bases left in between. This CDR3 spans 15 amino acids. Germline assignment: CDR1 SGHRS and CDR2 YFSETQ. The CDR3, as DNA: TGCGCCAGCAGCTTGGGGCAGACAACTAATGAAAAACTGTTTTTT. This gives the protein CASSLGQTTNEKLFF.

V and J are TRBV30 and TRBJ1-3, with D unclear. The CDR3 runs 16 residues. Germline V gene lookup returns CDR1 GTSNPN and CDR2 SVGIG (reference sequence). V lost 0 bases to trimming and J lost 2 bases, with 14 bases between them. CDR3 in DNA: TGTGCCTGGAGTGTAGCGGGAGCGGTGACTGGAAACACCATATATTTT. This codes for CAWSVAGAVTGNTIYF. Full variable domain (rest looked up from reference TRBV30 and TRBJ1-3): SQTIHQWPATLVQPVGSPLSLECTVEGTSNPNLYWYRQAAGRGLQLLFYSVGIGQISSEVPQNLSASRPQDRQFILSSKKLLLSDSGFYLCAWSVAGAVTGNTIYFGEGSWLTVV.

The J gene is TRBJ2-3, the V gene TRBV27; 10 positions match TRBD1. Trimming cost V 4 bases and J 1 base; bases outside gene matches: 8. The CDR3 extends over 17 amino acids. Germline CDR1 and CDR2: MNHEY and SMNVEV (reference sequence). Written as DNA, the CDR3 is TGTGCCAGCAGTTCCCGGGACAGGGGAGGGGGCACAGATACGCAGTATTTT. It is translated as CASSSRDRGGGTDTQYF.

The chain couples TRBV11-2 to TRBJ2-7, with TRBD2 as a possible D gene (6 bases). V was pared by 1 base and J by 4 bases, with 8 bases between. Germline V gives CDR1 SGHAT, CDR2 FQNNGV. This CDR3 has 13 amino acids. The CDR3, as DNA: TGTGCCAGCAGCTTAGGGGGGGAGTACGAGCAGTACTTC. Translation gives CASSLGGEYEQYF. The variable domain in full, completed from reference TRBV11-2 and TRBJ2-7, reads EAGVAQSPRYKIIEKRQSVAFWCNPISGHATLYWYQQILGQGPKLLIQFQNNGVVDDSQLPKDRFSAERLKGVDSTLKIQPAKLEDSAVYLCASSLGGEYEQYFGPGTRLTVT.

The chain combines TRBV18 with TRBJ2-5, with D perhaps TRBD1 (6 bases). The CDR3 is 14 amino acids. The V and J ends lost 2 bases and 1 base respectively, with 8 bases between them. Germline values: CDR1 KGHSH, CDR2 LQKENI. Here the CDR3 reads CASSPDRTQETQYF. CDR3 coding DNA: TGTGCCAGCTCACCAGACAGGACCCAAGAGACCCAGTACTTC.

This chain connects TRBV30 to TRBJ2-1, with TRBD2 matching 13 bases. The J segment lost 9 bases and the V segment lost 1 base, leaving 3 bases of the junction unmatched. Germline-derived CDR1 and CDR2 are GTSNPN and SVGIG (reference sequence). This CDR3 spans 14 amino acids. The CDR3 nucleotides read TGTGCCTGGAGTGGAACTAGCGGGAGGGCTGAGCAGTTCTTC. It is translated as CAWSGTSGRAEQFF.

The V and J genes are TRBV19 and TRBJ2-5, with TRBD2 as a possible D gene (6 bases). The V and J ends lost 3 bases and 4 bases respectively, with 18 bases between them. The CDR3 spans 16 residues. Germline values: CDR1 LNHDA, CDR2 SQIVND (reference sequence). CDR3 amino acids: CASSISLAGRTETQYF. CDR3 coding DNA: TGTGCCAGTAGTATTAGCTTGGCGGGAAGGACAGAGACCCAGTACTTC.

This chain joins TRBV6-1 and TRBJ1-4; TRBD1 agrees at 7 bases. This CDR3 comprises 14 residues. Trimming took 6 bases from V and 4 from J; bases not matched to a gene: 5. The germline gives CDR1 MNHNS, CDR2 SASEGT. Here the CDR3 DNA reads TGTGCCAGCAGCGAACAGGGGAGTAATGAAAAACTGTTTTTT. Translated: CASSEQGSNEKLFF.

The CDR3 reads CASRPGDRGRFGYTF. DNA of the CDR3: TGTGCCAGCAGGCCTGGGGACAGGGGGCGCTTTGGCTACACCTTC. V usage is TRBV28 and J usage is TRBJ1-2; 12 nucleotides line up with TRBD1. V trimming: 6 bases; J trimming: 7 bases; junction bases outside the gene matches: 9. The CDR3 totals 15 residues. CDR1 and CDR2 from the germline V gene are MDHEN and SYDVKM.

This chain uses TRBV5-6 with TRBJ2-2, with D perhaps TRBD2 (7 bases). Trimming stripped 6 bases from V and 6 bases from J, with 15 bases between. Per the germline V gene, CDR1 is SGHDT and CDR2 is YYEEEE. The CDR3 totals 14 residues. CDR3 DNA: TGTGCCAGCACCCGAGGGGGGGCGGCCGGGGAGCTGTTTTTT. As protein: CASTRGGAAGELFF.